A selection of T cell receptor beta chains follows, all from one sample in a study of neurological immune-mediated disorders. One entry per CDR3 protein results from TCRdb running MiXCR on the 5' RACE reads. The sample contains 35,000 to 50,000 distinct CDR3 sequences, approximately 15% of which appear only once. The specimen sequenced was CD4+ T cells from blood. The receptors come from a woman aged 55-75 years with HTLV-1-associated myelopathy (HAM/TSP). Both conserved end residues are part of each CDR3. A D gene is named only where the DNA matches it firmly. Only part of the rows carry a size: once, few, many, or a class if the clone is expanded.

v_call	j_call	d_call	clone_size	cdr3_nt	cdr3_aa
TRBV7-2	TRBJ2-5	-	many	TGTGCCAGCAGCTTCCAGGGGGGACGGGAGACCCAGTACTTC	CASSFQGGRETQYF
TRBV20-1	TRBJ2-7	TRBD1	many	TGCAGTGCTTCAGGGGGCGAAGCCACCTACGAGCAGTACTTC	CSASGGEATYEQYF
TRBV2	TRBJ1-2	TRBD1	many	TGTGCCAGCGATTACACAGGGGAGAGCTATGGCTACACCTTC	CASDYTGESYGYTF
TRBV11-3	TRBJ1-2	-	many	TGTGCCAGCAGCTTATCGGGGGACGGCTACACCTTC	CASSLSGDGYTF
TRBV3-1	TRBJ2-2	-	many	TGTGCCAGCAGCCAAGACCCGGGCGGAAACACCGGGGAGCTGTTTTTT	CASSQDPGGNTGELFF
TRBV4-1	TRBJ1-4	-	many	TGCGCCAGCAGCCTGGGCTCGGGATCAACTCGTGCTGAAAAACTGTTTTTT	CASSLGSGSTRAEKLFF
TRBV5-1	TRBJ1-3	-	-	-	CASSFYICSARAPTAGNTIYF
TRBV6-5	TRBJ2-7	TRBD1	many	TGTGCCAGCAGTTGGGACGGGACAGGGGACGAGCAGTACTTC	CASSWDGTGDEQYF
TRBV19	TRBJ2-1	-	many	TGTGCCAGTAGTCGCAGGAAGGAAGCCCTTGAGCAGTTCTTC	CASSRRKEALEQFF
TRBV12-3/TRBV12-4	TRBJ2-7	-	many	TGTGCCAGCCCCCAGGGGCAGTACTTC	CASPQGQYF
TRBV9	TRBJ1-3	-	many	TGTGCCAGCAGCGTAGTGGCAGGGGAGTTCGGAAACACCATATATTTT	CASSVVAGEFGNTIYF
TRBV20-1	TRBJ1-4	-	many	TGCAGTGCTACCCAGGGGTCGGGATTCAATGAAAAACTGTTTTTT	CSATQGSGFNEKLFF
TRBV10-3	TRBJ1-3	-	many	TGTGCCATCAGTGAGTCGGGTCTGGGGCTCAAAAAAGGAAACACCATATATTTT	CAISESGLGLKKGNTIYF
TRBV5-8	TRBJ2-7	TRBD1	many	TGTGCCAGCAGCGTCACAGGGGGCGATTACGAGCAGTACTTC	CASSVTGGDYEQYF
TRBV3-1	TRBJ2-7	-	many	TGTGCCAGCAGCCAAGGGTTCAATAGCTACGAGCAGTACTTC	CASSQGFNSYEQYF
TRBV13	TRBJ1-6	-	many	TGTGCCAGCAGCGATAGGGGGGGTTCAGCGTATAATTCACCCCTCCACTTT	CASSDRGGSAYNSPLHF
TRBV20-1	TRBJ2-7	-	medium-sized	TGCAGTGCAAGAAGGGTTGCTGGGGGGTGGACCTACGAGCAGTACTTC	CSARRVAGGWTYEQYF
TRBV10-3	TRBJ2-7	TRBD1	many	TGTGCCATCAGTGGGGGACAGTCCGTCTCCTACGAGCAGTACTTC	CAISGGQSVSYEQYF
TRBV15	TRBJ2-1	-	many	TGTGCCACCAGCAGAGTTCGGTTTGAGCAGTTCTTC	CATSRVRFEQFF
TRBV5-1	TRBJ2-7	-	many	TGCGCCAGCAGCTTTGAAGGCAGAAGAGGAGGCTACGAGCAGTACTTC	CASSFEGRRGGYEQYF
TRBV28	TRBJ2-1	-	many	TGTGCCAGCAGTTTAGGTGGGGGGTTCTACAATGAGCAGTTCTTC	CASSLGGGFYNEQFF
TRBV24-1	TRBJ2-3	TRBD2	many	TGTGCCACCAGTGCCAAGACTAGCGGGGGGACAGATACGCAGTATTTT	CATSAKTSGGTDTQYF
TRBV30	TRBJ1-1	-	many	TGTGCCTGGGGGTACGGGATTGAAGCTTTCTTT	CAWGYGIEAFF
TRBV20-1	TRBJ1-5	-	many	TGCAGTGCTGGGACATATAGCAATCAGCCCCAGCATTTT	CSAGTYSNQPQHF
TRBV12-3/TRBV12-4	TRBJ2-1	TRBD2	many	TGTGCCAGCAGCTCCCCGGGACTATCGTACAATGAGCAGTTCTTC	CASSSPGLSYNEQFF
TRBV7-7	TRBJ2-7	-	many	TGTGCCAGCAGCTTACTGAGAGGGTACGAGCAGTACTTC	CASSLLRGYEQYF
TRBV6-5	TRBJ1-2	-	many	TGTGCCAGCAGTTCCTTTTATGGCTACACCTTC	CASSSFYGYTF
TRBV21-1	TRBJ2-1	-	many	TGTGCCAGCAGCCTCAGGGCCCCTCGCGATGAGCAGTTCTTC	CASSLRAPRDEQFF
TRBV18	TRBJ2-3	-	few	TGTGCCAGCTCACCCGGTATGGGTGTCACAGATACGCAGTATTTT	CASSPGMGVTDTQYF
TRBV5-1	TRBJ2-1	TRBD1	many	TGCGCCAGCAGCCCAAATCAGGGGGTATCCTACAATGAGCAGTTCTTC	CASSPNQGVSYNEQFF
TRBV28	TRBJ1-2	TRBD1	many	TGTGCCAGCAGCCCCACCGGGACAGGGGGCAACTATGGCTACACCTTC	CASSPTGTGGNYGYTF
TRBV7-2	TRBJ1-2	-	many	TGTGCCAGCAGCTTAGACAGTCTTAACTATGGCTACACCTTC	CASSLDSLNYGYTF
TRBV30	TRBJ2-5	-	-	TGTGCCTGGACGAACAAGGGCCATTACGAGGGGACCCAGTACTTC	CAWTNKGHYEGTQYF
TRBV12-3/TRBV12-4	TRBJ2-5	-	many	TGTGCCAGCAGTTTACGGGCCAGGGGATTCGAAGAGACCCAGTACTTC	CASSLRARGFEETQYF
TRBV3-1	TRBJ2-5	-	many	TGTGCCAGCAGCCAGGGGGACTGGGGACACGAGTACTTC	CASSQGDWGHEYF
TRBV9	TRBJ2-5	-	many	TGTGCCAGCGGCGCGGGGCTCGAAAGAGCCCAGTACTTC	CASGAGLERAQYF
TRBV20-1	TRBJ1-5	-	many	TGCAGTGCTAGACCGACAGTACGCAATCAGCCCCAGCATTTT	CSARPTVRNQPQHF
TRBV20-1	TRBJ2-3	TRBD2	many	TGCAGTGCTGGGACTAGCGGGGGGGCTTTGGCAGATACGCAGTATTTT	CSAGTSGGALADTQYF
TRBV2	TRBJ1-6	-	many	TGTGCCAGCAGTTCGCGGACCGATTCACCCCTCCACTTT	CASSSRTDSPLHF
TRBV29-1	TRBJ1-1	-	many	TGCAGCGTTCAACAGACAGTGAACACTGAAGCTTTCTTT	CSVQQTVNTEAFF
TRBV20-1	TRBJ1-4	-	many	TGCAGTGTTTCACGGACAAACTTTAATGAAAAACTGTTTTTT	CSVSRTNFNEKLFF
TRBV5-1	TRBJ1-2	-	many	TGCGCCAGCAGCTTGGGGCAGCGCAACCTTAACTATGGCTACACCTTC	CASSLGQRNLNYGYTF
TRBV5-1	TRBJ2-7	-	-	TGCGCCAGCAGCTTGTTGGCAGGTATTAACGAGCAGTACTTC	CASSLLAGINEQYF
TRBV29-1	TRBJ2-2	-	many	TGCAGCGTTGAGAGGGCCGGGGAGCTGTTTTTT	CSVERAGELFF